The 8 T cell receptor beta chains presented below share a single source sample, sequenced in a study of T cell responses to AZD1222 COVID-19 vaccine (dated by TCRdb to 2020 to 2023). To prepare the library, the immunoSEQ multiplex PCR assay was applied. In its TCRdb copy, this immuneACCESS table keeps in-frame sequences only and misses some clones. Where compared with another copy, unresolved V genes explain less than half of these, and the others have no known cause. The sample contains 130,000 or so clones, 92% of them found a single time. Approximately 2.1% of the sample is held by the ten biggest clonotypes. The label giving this sample's time point can be read as: baseline before first vaccination. Specimen: peripheral blood, collected on day 0 of AZD1222 vaccination. The receptors were gathered from an adult in good health.

This sequence joins TRBV24-1 and TRBJ2-2, with 7 nucleotides matching TRBD1. Trimming removed 4 bases from V and 7 bases from J; junction bases left unmatched: 8. From germline, CDR1 is KGHDR and CDR2 SFDVKD. The CDR3 is 15 amino acids. As DNA, the CDR3 is TGTGCCACCAGTGAGTTGAGGGGGCCGGGCGGGGAGCTGTTTTTT. Protein sequence: CATSELRGPGGELFF.

This chain joins TRBV29-1 and TRBJ1-1, with 8 bases aligning to TRBD1. The trim removed 6 bases at V and 4 bases at J, leaving 13 bases unmatched. The germline V gene has CDR1 SQVTM and CDR2 ANQGSEA. The CDR3 is made up of 15 amino acids. CDR3 sequence (DNA): TGCAGCGTGCTCGGACAGGGACTTTCGGGCACTGAAGCTTTCTTT. It is translated as CSVLGQGLSGTEAFF.

V gene TRBV5-5 combines with J gene TRBJ1-1; 7 nucleotides align to TRBD1. The CDR3 runs 16 residues. The germline V gene has CDR1 SGHKS and CDR2 YYEKEE (reference sequence). V trimming: 4 bases; J trimming: 5 bases; junction bases outside the gene matches: 14. The CDR3: CASSRAGTVGRTEAFF. As DNA, the CDR3 is TGTGCCAGCAGCCGAGCCGGGACAGTGGGGCGTACTGAAGCTTTCTTT.

The chain links TRBV7-9 to TRBJ2-7, with 9 bases that match TRBD2. J gave up 2 bases and V 1 base, and 12 bases lay outside the gene matches. The CDR3 runs to 18 residues. Germline assignment: CDR1 SEHNR and CDR2 FQNEAQ (reference sequence). The CDR3 region is CASSLGVSGGTIPYEQYF. For the CDR3, the DNA is TGTGCCAGCAGCTTAGGAGTCAGCGGGGGGACAATCCCCTACGAGCAGTACTTC.

In its sample, this clone was seen once. The chain joins TRBV27 to TRBJ1-5; weak D call: TRBD1 (6 bases). V lost 5 bases to trimming and J lost 4 bases, with 12 bases between them. Per germline, CDR1 MNHEY and CDR2 SMNVEV (reference sequence). The CDR3 spans 14 residues. CDR3 bases: TGTGCCAGCAGTCTGAGACAGGTTAATCAGCCCCAGCATTTT. Translated, it gives CASSLRQVNQPQHF.

V and J are TRBV19 and TRBJ2-1, with D perhaps being TRBD1 or TRBD2 (5 bases each). Per germline, CDR1 LNHDA and CDR2 SQIVND (reference sequence). V dropped 5 bases and J dropped 4 bases, with 9 bases sitting between them. This CDR3 has 13 amino acids. Here the CDR3 DNA reads TGTGCCAGTAGTCCGAGGGGTTACAATGAGCAGTTCTTC. Translating it yields CASSPRGYNEQFF.

This clone has a count of ten or more. In the same sample, other DNA sequences code for this CDR3. The chain carries TRBV7-6 and TRBJ2-7; 8 nucleotides match TRBD1. V lost 1 base to trimming and J lost 3 bases; unmatched junction nucleotides: 5. Germline V CDR1 and CDR2: SGHVS, FNYEAQ. The CDR3 sequence is 15 residues long. The CDR3 DNA follows: TGTGCCAGCAGCTTAGAAGGGACAGGCCTCTACGAGCAGTACTTC. It is translated as CASSLEGTGLYEQYF.

The gene calls are TRBV7-3 and TRBJ2-1, with a tentative D call TRBD1 (5 bases). Trimming stripped 5 bases from V and 0 bases from J, with 20 bases between. The CDR3 contains 18 residues. Germline values: CDR1 SGHTA, CDR2 FQGTGA. The CDR3 loop reads CASSPRGWGSSSYNEQFF. As DNA, the CDR3 is TGTGCCAGCAGCCCAAGAGGATGGGGCTCGAGCTCCTACAATGAGCAGTTCTTC.